The present TCR beta chain was sequenced within a study of molecular identifiers for immune sequencing clone quantification. Each CDR3 protein is one row after TCRdb ran MiXCR on the PCR reads. Altogether about 500,000 distinct CDR3 sequences are present, about a quarter being singletons, with the ten largest covering approximately 0.76%. CDR3 size: 17 residues. Per germline, CDR1 GTSNPN and CDR2 SVGIG (reference sequence). V lost 8 bases and J lost 6; bases outside the gene matches: 20. The chain combines TRBV30 with TRBJ1-3, with TRBD1 matching 9 bases. This receptor was taken from a human donor in good health. Some libraries in this study had Jurkat cell RNA spiked in. Sequenced input: naive CD8+ T cells from blood, with Jurkat cell RNA spiked in. Subset: FACS-sorted CD8+CD4-CCR7+CD45RA+ naive T cells. DNA for the CDR3: TGTGCCGGACGAGACACTTCAGGGACAGGGCGCCTAAACACCATATATTTT. Amino acid sequence: CAGRDTSGTGRLNTIYF.